The source of this TCR beta chain is a study of tissue T cells after allogeneic stem cell transplantation. The data were produced by immunoSEQ multiplex PCR, yet TCRdb's version contains in-frame clones alone and is incomplete. Of about 310 clones in the sample, approximately 73% were seen once. CDR3 length: 15 residues. V trimming: 10 bases; J trimming: 5 bases; junction bases outside the gene matches: 16. Germline lookup yields CDR1 SGHDT and CDR2 YYEEEE. Enrolled prospectively were adult allogeneic hematopoietic cell transplant recipients whose graft-versus-host disease was steroid-refractory. GI sites, liver, skin and spleen were taken after median 9.75 post-mortem hours.

The J gene is TRBJ2-5, the V gene TRBV5-6; TRBD2 matches at 8 bases. The sequencing used esophageal tissue, collected at autopsy. The sequence was obtained from a male patient aged 60 or older with steroid-refractory graft-versus-host disease after an allogeneic stem cell transplant. Some of these T cells may belong to the graft donor. CDR3 region: CARRWGAGGGETQYF. The CDR3, as DNA: TGTGCCCGCCGCTGGGGGGCCGGGGGGGGCGAGACCCAGTACTTC.